This T cell receptor beta chain was identified during a study of shared clonotypes between healthy human individuals. Naive CD8 cells comprised CD45RO-negative, CCR7-positively selected cells, excluding terminally differentiated effector memory CD45RA+ cells. Donors had no recently reported acute infections or vaccinations and were HIV-negative. Clones were sequenced by immunoSEQ multiplex PCR, and TCRdb holds only the in-frame ones, with some missing. The sample lists millions of clones; around 93% were seen once. V was shortened by 0 bases and J by 8 bases, with 13 bases between the two germline ends. This CDR3 has 14 amino acids. Per the germline V gene, CDR1 is MNHNY and CDR2 is SVGAGI (reference sequence).

This clonotype originated in a man younger than 30 in good health. Some clones in this sample may be carry-over from other donors' samples. The sample was naive CD8+ T cells from PBMCs. The genes are TRBV6-6 and TRBJ1-1; D might be TRBD1 (6 bases). The CDR3 reads CASSYSDSLNEAFF. CDR3 nucleotides: TGTGCCAGCAGTTACTCGGACAGCCTCAACGAAGCTTTCTTT.